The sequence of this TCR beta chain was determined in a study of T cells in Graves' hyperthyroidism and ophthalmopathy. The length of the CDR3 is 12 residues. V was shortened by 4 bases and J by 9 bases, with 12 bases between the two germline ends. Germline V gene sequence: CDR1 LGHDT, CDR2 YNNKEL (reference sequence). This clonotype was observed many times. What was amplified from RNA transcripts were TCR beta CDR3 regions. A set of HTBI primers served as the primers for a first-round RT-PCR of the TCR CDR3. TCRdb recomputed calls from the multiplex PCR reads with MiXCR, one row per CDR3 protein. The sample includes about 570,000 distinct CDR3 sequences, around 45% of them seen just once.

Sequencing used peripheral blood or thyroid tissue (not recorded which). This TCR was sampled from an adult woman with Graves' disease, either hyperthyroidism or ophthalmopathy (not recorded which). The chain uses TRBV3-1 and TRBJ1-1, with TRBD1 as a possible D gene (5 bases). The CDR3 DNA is TGTGCCAGCAGCCGACCGGGACGTCAAGCTTTCTTT. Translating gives CASSRPGRQAFF.